One sample yielded the 19 T cell receptor beta chains listed below, sequenced in a study of T cells in narcolepsy. The table came from immunoSEQ multiplex PCR; TCRdb's copy has only in-frame clones and leaves some out. This table holds approximately 25,000 clones, 86% found once. The sequenced material came from CD45RA- memory CD4+ T cells from PBMCs. The receptors originated from a human donor with narcolepsy.

V usage is TRBV28 and J usage is TRBJ2-3, with D perhaps TRBD2 (7 bases). Germline CDR1 MDHEN, CDR2 SYDVKM. This CDR3 region has 14 residues. V was pared by 7 bases and J by 4 bases, with 15 bases between. The CDR3 protein is CASTTPGGPDTQYF. The CDR3 nucleotides read TGTGCCAGCACCACCCCGGGGGGCCCAGATACGCAGTATTTT.

The rearrangement uses TRBV18 and TRBJ2-7; D perhaps matches TRBD1 (6 bases). The CDR3 runs 13 residues. Deletions cut 4 bases from V and 0 bases from J, with 7 bases between. Germline assignment: CDR1 KGHSH and CDR2 LQKENI. The CDR3 DNA sequence: TGTGCCAGCTCACGGGACAACTCCTACGAGCAGTACTTC. It is translated as CASSRDNSYEQYF.

The J gene is TRBJ1-1, the V gene TRBV6-5, with D uncertain. V was trimmed by 6 bases and J by 2 bases, leaving 10 bases between them. Germline CDR1 and CDR2: MNHEY and SVGAGI. The length of the CDR3 is 13 residues. In DNA, the CDR3 is TGTGCCAGCAGAGACAACAAAAACACTGAAGCTTTCTTT. This gives the protein CASRDNKNTEAFF.

The chain uses TRBV6-5 and TRBJ1-2; TRBD1 is a possible D gene (5 bases). The CDR3 is made up of 16 amino acids. The V end lost 0 bases, the J end lost 8 bases, and 19 bases lay between the germline ends. CDR1 is MNHEY, CDR2 SVGAGI, per germline. CDR3 in DNA: TGTGCCAGCAGTTACTCCGCGAGTTGGCAGGGTGCCGGCTACACCTTC. Its translation: CASSYSASWQGAGYTF.

The chain links TRBV6-1 to TRBJ2-1; 11 bases align to TRBD2. CDR1 is MNHNS and CDR2 is SASEGT in the germline V gene. The V segment lost 11 bases and the J segment 6 bases; nucleotides outside the gene matches: 9. The CDR3 contains 14 residues. The CDR3, as DNA: TGTGCCGCGACGCCACTAGCGGGGGTCAATGAGCAGTTCTTC. As protein: CAATPLAGVNEQFF.

The genes are TRBV9 and TRBJ2-3; D unresolved. This CDR3 comprises 13 residues. V lost 2 bases to trimming and J lost 2 bases, with 6 bases between them. Germline CDR1 reads SGDLS; CDR2 reads YYNGEE. The CDR3 sequence is CASSVTATDTQYF. The CDR3 DNA sequence: TGTGCCAGCAGCGTTACAGCCACAGATACGCAGTATTTT.

The genes are TRBV10-3 and TRBJ2-5; the D gene is possibly TRBD2 (6 bases). The J call is uncertain, as TRBJ2-7 better fits the DNA end. CDR3 length: 13 amino acids. Germline lookup yields CDR1 ENHRY and CDR2 SYGVKD. CDR3 residues: CAISDWGAYEQYF. DNA for the CDR3: TGTGCCATCAGTGATTGGGGGGCCTACGAGCAGTACTTC.

V gene TRBV6-1 combines with J gene TRBJ1-6; 8 bases map to TRBD1. The CDR3 is made up of 13 amino acids. CDR1 is MNHNS and CDR2 is SASEGT in the germline V gene. V was pared by 6 bases and J by 12 bases, with 7 bases of the junction left unmatched. CDR3 residues: CASRGGTGQPLHF. CDR3 DNA sequence: TGTGCCAGCAGGGGGGGGACAGGCCAACCCCTCCACTTT.

This clone was seen more than once but under ten times. The chain uses TRBV7-9 and TRBJ2-7; D uncertain. V lost 5 bases, J lost 0 bases, and 8 bases lay in between. This CDR3 is built from 13 residues. Germline CDR1 is SEHNR and CDR2 is FQNEAQ (reference sequence). CDR3 nucleotide sequence: TGTGCCAGCAGCCCATACGGCTCCTACGAGCAGTACGTC. Protein sequence: CASSPYGSYEQYV.

The chain links TRBV18 to TRBJ2-7; TRBD1 agrees at 8 bases. Germline CDR1 and CDR2: KGHSH and LQKENI. This CDR3 spans 14 amino acids. J gave up 3 bases and V 4 bases, and 5 bases lay outside the gene matches. The CDR3 DNA is TGTGCCAGCTCACACACGGGACAGGACTACGAGCAGTACTTC. This encodes CASSHTGQDYEQYF.

This clone was counted a few times. The chain couples TRBV5-1 to TRBJ2-5; 7 bases map to TRBD2. The germline CDR1 and CDR2 sequences are SGHRS and YFSETQ. The junction had 4 bases not matched to a gene; V was cut back by 0 bases and J by 11 bases. The CDR3 totals 12 residues. The CDR3: CASSLEAGVQYF. In DNA form, the CDR3 reads TGCGCCAGCAGCTTGGAGGCGGGGGTGCAGTACTTC.

V gene TRBV10-3 combines with J gene TRBJ2-5, with 11 positions matching TRBD2. Germline V gene sequence: CDR1 ENHRY, CDR2 SYGVKD. This CDR3 has 17 residues. V lost 3 bases and J lost 10; bases outside the gene matches: 16. CDR3 nucleotides: TGTGCCATCAGTGAAAACCCGACTAGCGGGGCCCTAAAAGGCCAGTACTTC. Translation: CAISENPTSGALKGQYF.

The CDR3 spells CVRSLRGADSNQPQHF. The CDR3 DNA follows: TGTGTCAGAAGCTTACGTGGAGCAGATAGCAATCAGCCCCAGCATTTT. V is TRBV7-5 and J is TRBJ1-5. TRBV7-5 is described as a pseudogene. The CDR3 is 16 residues long.

The CDR3: CASTPSGQIYGYTF. The CDR3 coding sequence is TGTGCCAGTACTCCCTCGGGACAGATCTATGGCTACACCTTC. V and J are TRBV19 and TRBJ1-2; 7 bases align to TRBD1. The CDR3 has 14 amino acids. With V trimmed by 7 bases and J by 4 bases, 9 bases remained unmatched. Germline V gene sequence: CDR1 LNHDA, CDR2 SQIVND (reference sequence).

This chain uses TRBV10-1 with TRBJ1-1; TRBD1 might be the D (6 bases). The CDR3 is 13 amino acids. With 6 bases removed from V and 1 base from J, the gap between germline ends came to 9 bases. Germline V lookup: CDR1 WNHNN, CDR2 SYGVQD (reference sequence). The CDR3 loop reads CASSRGPNTEAFF. CDR3 in DNA: TGCGCCAGCAGCAGGGGACCGAACACTGAAGCTTTCTTT.

This chain joins TRBV19 and TRBJ2-1, with TRBD1 matching over 7 bases. From germline, CDR1 is LNHDA and CDR2 SQIVND (reference sequence). V lost 5 bases to trimming and J lost 6 bases; unmatched junction nucleotides: 7. The CDR3 runs to 14 residues. The CDR3 spells CASSPGTASNEQFF. CDR3 nucleotides: TGTGCCAGTAGTCCGGGGACAGCCAGCAATGAGCAGTTCTTC. The full variable domain, with the rest looked up from reference TRBV19 and TRBJ2-1, is DGGITQSPKYLFRKEGQNVTLSCEQNLNHDAMYWYRQDPGQGLRLIYYSQIVNDFQKGDIAEGYSVSREKKESFPLTVTSAQKNPTAFYLCASSPGTASNEQFFGPGTRLTVL.

The rearrangement joins TRBV6-5 to TRBJ1-2; the D gene is possibly TRBD1 (5 bases). CDR1 and CDR2 (germline): MNHEY, SVGAGI. The V end was cut by 5 bases, the J end by 0 bases, with 13 bases between. This CDR3 comprises 15 residues. DNA of the CDR3: TGTGCCAGCAGTCGCGACGGGGGAGCTAACTATGGCTACACCTTC. Protein product: CASSRDGGANYGYTF.

This rearrangement joins TRBV6-1 to TRBJ2-6; no clear D gene. CDR3 length equals 15 residues. V was clipped by 3 bases and J by 0 bases, with 6 bases between them. CDR1 and CDR2 from the germline V gene are MNHNS and SASEGT. For the CDR3, the DNA is TGTGCCAGCAGTGAGCAGAGCTCTGGGGCCAACGTCCTGACTTTC. It codes for CASSEQSSGANVLTF.

The rearrangement links TRBV6-1 to TRBJ2-2; D not resolved. V was shortened by 1 base and J by 7 bases, with 13 bases between the two germline ends. This CDR3 has 15 residues. Germline V gene lookup returns CDR1 MNHNS and CDR2 SASEGT. CDR3 bases: TGTGCCAGCAGTGAAGGTTGGGCGCGAGGCGGGGAGCTGTTTTTT. It is translated as CASSEGWARGGELFF.